Each of the 32 T cell receptor beta chains below was sequenced from the same sample in a study of shared clonotypes between healthy human individuals. Data came from immunoSEQ multiplex PCR; TCRdb stores just in-frame clones and leaves some out. The sample records approximately 720,000 clones, less than 80% being singletons. What was sequenced was memory CD4+ T cells sorted from blood. The subset is: CD45RA-negative fraction. Receptors originate from a woman in her thirties in good health.

The rearrangement links TRBV10-3 to TRBJ2-7, with a tentative D call TRBD2 (5 bases). Germline CDR1 is ENHRY and CDR2 is SYGVKD. Deletions cut 6 bases from V and 1 base from J, with 10 bases between. The CDR3 sequence is 13 residues long. The CDR3 DNA reads as TGTGCCATCAGCGGACTGGAATCCTACGAGCAGTACTTC. It codes for CAISGLESYEQYF.

This clone was seen a handful of times. This sequence joins TRBV7-8 and TRBJ2-7; 7 nucleotides match TRBD1. J was trimmed by 0 bases and V by 1 base; bases with no gene match: 3. This CDR3 contains 15 residues. In germline, CDR1 is SGHVS, CDR2 FQNEAQ. CDR3 amino acids: CASSLGTGSSYEQYF. The CDR3 nucleotides are TGTGCCAGCAGCTTAGGGACAGGCAGCTCCTACGAGCAGTACTTC. The full variable domain, rest sourced from reference TRBV7-8 and TRBJ2-7, is GAGVSQSPRYKVAKRGQDVALRCDPISGHVSLFWYQQALGQGPEFLTYFQNEAQLDKSGLPSDRFFAERPEGSVSTLKIQRTQQEDSAVYLCASSLGTGSSYEQYFGPGTRLTVT.

CDR3 sequence: CASSRELASGGRNYGYTF. The CDR3 DNA sequence: TGTGCCAGCAGCAGAGAGTTGGCGTCAGGGGGCAGGAACTATGGCTACACCTTC. This rearrangement joins TRBV5-4 to TRBJ1-2; TRBD1 aligns across 8 bases. This CDR3 has 18 amino acids. J gave up 2 bases and V 4 bases, and 16 bases lay outside the gene matches. Germline V gene lookup returns CDR1 SGHNT and CDR2 YYREEE (reference sequence). The whole variable domain, filled in from reference TRBV5-4 and TRBJ1-2, reads ETGVTQSPTHLIKTRGQQVTLRCSSQSGHNTVSWYQQALGQGPQFIFQYYREEENGRGNFPPRFSGLQFPNYSSELNVNALELDDSALYLCASSRELASGGRNYGYTFGSGTRLTVV.

V is TRBV19 and J is TRBJ1-5, with D possibly TRBD1 on 6 matching bases. CDR1 is LNHDA, CDR2 SQIVND, per germline (reference sequence). The V end was cut by 4 bases, the J end by 2 bases, with 21 bases between. This CDR3 region has 18 residues. CDR3 in amino acids: CASSTGGTPNWGNQPQHF. CDR3 coding DNA: TGTGCCAGTAGTACCGGCGGGACACCAAATTGGGGCAATCAGCCCCAGCATTTT.

The rearrangement uses TRBV28 and TRBJ1-5; D may be TRBD1 (5 bases). The CDR3 sequence is 16 residues long. CDR1 is MDHEN and CDR2 is SYDVKM in the germline V gene. Trimming took 1 base from V and 1 from J, leaving 11 bases between them. CDR3 in DNA: TGTGCCAGCAGTTTATCCGGGGCTCCAAGCAATCAGCCCCAGCATTTT. It translates to CASSLSGAPSNQPQHF.

The chain couples TRBV21-1 to TRBJ2-2; the listed D gene, TRBD2, was not tested against the DNA. TRBV21-1 is flagged as a pseudogene. The CDR3 is 12 amino acids. CDR3 bases: TGTGCCAGCATCACGGGCACCGGGGAGCTGTTTTTT. Amino acid sequence: CASITGTGELFF.

V and J are TRBV2 and TRBJ2-7, with D tentatively TRBD1 (5 bases). This CDR3 comprises 13 residues. The V gene's germline CDR1 is SNHLY and CDR2 FYNNEI. Trimming took off 1 base at V and 7 bases at J, with 11 bases between the two ends. Here the CDR3 reads CASSEGPGWEQYF. In nucleotides, the CDR3 is TGTGCCAGCAGTGAAGGTCCAGGGTGGGAGCAGTACTTC. Full variable domain (outside the CDR3, taken from reference TRBV2 and TRBJ2-7): EPEVTQTPSHQVTQMGQEVILRCVPISNHLYFYWYRQILGQKVEFLVSFYNNEISEKSEIFDDQFSVERPDGSNFTLKIRSTKLEDSAMYFCASSEGPGWEQYFGPGTRLTVT.

The chain carries TRBV7-9 and TRBJ2-1; 7 positions agree with TRBD1. Germline V CDR1 and CDR2: SEHNR, FQNEAQ (reference sequence). V lost 6 bases, J lost 6 bases, and 14 bases stayed unmatched. The CDR3 consists of 16 residues. CDR3: CASSSYRGRILNEQFF. CDR3 bases: TGTGCCAGCAGTTCATACAGGGGCCGTATTCTCAATGAGCAGTTCTTC.

This clone has ten or more counts. The chain recombines TRBV29-1 with TRBJ2-7; the D gene could be TRBD1 or TRBD2 (5 bases each). The germline V gene encodes CDR1 SQVTM and CDR2 ANQGSEA. The length of the CDR3 is 14 residues. The V end was cut by 5 bases, the J end by 2 bases, with 16 bases between. Here the CDR3 reads CSVSTGTAPYEQYF. In nucleotides, the CDR3 is TGCAGCGTTTCCACCGGGACGGCTCCCTACGAGCAGTACTTC.

The sample holds a few counts of this clone. V is TRBV5-5 and J is TRBJ1-5, with D unresolved. Germline V lookup: CDR1 SGHKS, CDR2 YYEKEE (reference sequence). Trimming took 0 bases from V and 0 from J, leaving 10 bases between them. This CDR3 is 16 amino acids long. Here the CDR3 DNA reads TGTGCCAGCAGCTTGGAGCGGCCAGATAGCAATCAGCCCCAGCATTTT. Protein product: CASSLERPDSNQPQHF.

The chain carries TRBV7-8 and TRBJ2-5, with 13 bases matching TRBD2. With V trimmed by 4 bases and J by 0 bases, 8 bases remained unmatched. There are 18 residues in the CDR3. Germline-derived CDR1 and CDR2 are SGHVS and FQNEAQ. The CDR3 loop reads CASSSYATSGGYQETQYF. CDR3 sequence (DNA): TGTGCCAGCAGCTCCTACGCGACTAGCGGGGGGTACCAAGAGACCCAGTACTTC.

This clone has just one count. The chain uses TRBV6-5 and TRBJ2-7; D not resolved. Germline CDR1 reads MNHEY; CDR2 reads SVGAGI. The CDR3 contains 13 residues. V was clipped by 0 bases and J by 5 bases, with 8 bases between them. CDR3 sequence: CASSYSPENEQYF. DNA for the CDR3: TGTGCCAGCAGTTACTCCCCGGAGAACGAGCAGTACTTC.

The rearrangement uses TRBV11-2 and TRBJ2-5, with D possibly being TRBD2 (5 bases). The CDR3 length is 16 residues. Trimming shortened V by 4 bases and J by 1 base, and 16 bases separated the two germline ends. The V gene's germline CDR1 is SGHAT and CDR2 FQNNGV. As DNA, the CDR3 is TGTGCCAGCAGCTCCTCCTGGCGGGTCCTCCAAGAGACCCAGTACTTC. This gives the protein CASSSSWRVLQETQYF.

The V call is TRBV6-5, the J call TRBJ2-2; D is uncertain. The germline gives CDR1 MNHEY, CDR2 SVGAGI. This CDR3 region has 12 residues. V was pared by 8 bases and J by 4 bases, with 8 bases between. The CDR3 region has the DNA TGTGCCAGCTCTCCCTCCACCGGGGAGCTGTTTTTT. Translation: CASSPSTGELFF.

V gene TRBV7-3 combines with J gene TRBJ2-7; D gene unclear. Trimming removed 3 bases from V and 6 bases from J, with 15 bases in between. Germline-derived CDR1 and CDR2 are SGHTA and FQGTGA. This CDR3 region has 14 residues. In DNA form, the CDR3 reads TGTGCCAGCAGCTTTGTACCCGGTGTTGGCGAGCAGTACTTC. Protein: CASSFVPGVGEQYF.

This clone showed up many times. Different DNA sequences within this sample yield the same CDR3. The chain combines TRBV5-1 with TRBJ1-1; 7 bases are shared with TRBD1. J gave up 1 base and V 4 bases, and 4 bases lay outside the gene matches. This CDR3 is 14 amino acids long. The germline V gene encodes CDR1 SGHRS and CDR2 YFSETQ. The CDR3 DNA is TGCGCCAGCAGCCCGGGACAGCCGAACACTGAAGCTTTCTTT. It yields the protein CASSPGQPNTEAFF.

The chain combines TRBV28 with TRBJ2-1; D remains ambiguous. This CDR3 has 11 residues. Germline CDR1 MDHEN, CDR2 SYDVKM. Trimming left V 2 bases short and J 8 bases short, with 4 bases between. The CDR3 region is CASSLVHEQFF. CDR3 bases: TGTGCCAGCAGTTTAGTCCATGAGCAGTTCTTC.

This clone was counted once. The chain is built from TRBV6-5 and TRBJ2-7; possible D gene TRBD2, 6 bases. The germline V gene has CDR1 MNHEY and CDR2 SVGAGI. V lost 6 bases and J lost 2, with 11 bases in between. This CDR3 region has 13 residues. The CDR3 nucleotides read TGTGCCAGCAGCCAGGAGGGGACCTACGAGCAGTACTTC. This codes for CASSQEGTYEQYF.

A word on this clone: With a far larger clone one base away, a read error is the likely cause. At the DNA level, this CDR3 is encoded by other sequences in the same sample as well. The CDR3 sequence is CASSSNYEQYF. CDR3 sequence (DNA): TGTGCCAGCAGCTCTAACTACGAGCAGTACTTC. The chain combines TRBV5-6 with TRBJ2-7, with D unresolved. Per the germline V gene, CDR1 is SGHDT and CDR2 is YYEEEE. V shed 3 bases and J shed 3 bases, with 4 bases lying between them. This CDR3 has 11 residues.

The chain has TRBV9 and TRBJ2-1; D remains unclear. Germline V gene data show CDR1 as SGDLS and CDR2 as YYNGEE. V was clipped by 4 bases and J by 7 bases, with 18 bases between them. The CDR3 spans 15 residues. Here the CDR3 DNA reads TGTGCCAGCAGCCCCCTCCTGGACCCTCGGAATGAGCAGTTCTTC. Translating gives CASSPLLDPRNEQFF.

The chain joins TRBV4-2 to TRBJ1-1; TRBD1 aligns across 8 bases. Trimming cost V 4 bases and J 4 bases; bases outside gene matches: 14. The CDR3 is 17 residues long. Germline V lookup: CDR1 LGHNA, CDR2 YNFKEQ. The CDR3 DNA sequence: TGTGCCAGCAGCCGCCTATCGGGGACAGGACAAGGCACTGAAGCTTTCTTT. Translated: CASSRLSGTGQGTEAFF.

V usage is TRBV5-5 and J usage is TRBJ2-7; the match to TRBD2 covers 12 bases. CDR3 size: 17 residues. Germline CDR1 reads SGHKS; CDR2 reads YYEKEE (reference sequence). V was clipped by 4 bases and J by 5 bases; unmatched bases: 13. For the CDR3, the DNA is TGTGCCAGCAGCCAAGATCTACTAGCGGGAGGTGGGGACGAGCAGTACTTC. It codes for CASSQDLLAGGGDEQYF.

The chain uses TRBV10-2 and TRBJ1-1; D gene uncertain. CDR1 is WSHSY, CDR2 SAAADI, per germline. The V and J ends lost 3 bases and 7 bases respectively, with 18 bases between them. The CDR3 length is 15 residues. CDR3 region: CASSDPGRVGGEAFF. Written as DNA, the CDR3 is TGCGCCAGCAGTGACCCAGGCCGCGTAGGTGGTGAAGCTTTCTTT.

The CDR3: CASRSPATEQFF. The CDR3 bases are TGTGCCAGCAGATCTCCCGCCACTGAGCAGTTCTTC. The rearrangement uses TRBV6-6 and TRBJ2-1, with D unresolved. Trimming took off 6 bases at V and 9 bases at J, with 12 bases between the two ends. Germline CDR1 is MNHNY and CDR2 is SVGAGI (reference sequence). There are 12 residues in the CDR3.

This chain links TRBV2 with TRBJ1-5; D call uncertain. This CDR3 spans 9 amino acids. The germline V gene encodes CDR1 SNHLY and CDR2 FYNNEI. CDR3 sequence reads: CDGTWPQHF. The CDR3 coding sequence is TGTGACGGAACATGGCCCCAGCATTTT.

The chain's CDR3 is CASSPIGGGGTEAFF. DNA of the CDR3: TGCGCCAGCAGCCCCATAGGCGGGGGCGGCACTGAAGCTTTCTTT. V gene TRBV5-1 combines with J gene TRBJ1-1; D is possibly TRBD1 (6 bases). The CDR3 is 15 residues long. V was cut by 4 bases and J by 4 bases, with 17 bases left in between. Germline lookup yields CDR1 SGHRS and CDR2 YFSETQ. The whole variable domain, remainder taken from reference TRBV5-1 and TRBJ1-1, is KAGVTQTPRYLIKTRGQQVTLSCSPISGHRSVSWYQQTPGQGLQFLFEYFSETQRNKGNFPGRFSGRQFSNSRSEMNVSTLELGDSALYLCASSPIGGGGTEAFFGQGTRLTVV.

V and J are TRBV5-1 and TRBJ1-4; TRBD1 matches 8 bases. This CDR3 spans 15 amino acids. J gave up 7 bases and V 4 bases, and 9 bases lay outside the gene matches. Germline assignment: CDR1 SGHRS and CDR2 YFSETQ. The CDR3 nucleotides are TGCGCCAGCAGCCCGGGCTTAGACAGGGGTGAAAAACTGTTTTTT. Its protein product is CASSPGLDRGEKLFF.

This clone was seen once. This chain uses TRBV9 with TRBJ2-1; maybe TRBD2 (6 bases). Per the germline V gene, CDR1 is SGDLS and CDR2 is YYNGEE. V was cut by 6 bases and J by 7 bases, with 11 bases left in between. CDR3 length equals 12 residues. The CDR3 here is CASMGRRNEQFF. CDR3 DNA: TGTGCCAGCATGGGGAGGCGGAATGAGCAGTTCTTC.

This chain connects TRBV11-2 to TRBJ2-7, with D tentatively TRBD2 (5 bases). Germline lookup yields CDR1 SGHAT and CDR2 FQNNGV. This CDR3 region has 15 residues. Trimming shortened V by 3 bases and J by 1 base, and 13 bases separated the two germline ends. The CDR3 region is CASSLSASLSYEQYF. As DNA, the CDR3 is TGTGCCAGCAGCTTGTCGGCTAGCCTTTCCTACGAGCAGTACTTC.

In nucleotides, the CDR3 is TGCGCCAGCAGCTTTCAGGGGGGAAACACCATATATTTT. Protein sequence: CASSFQGGNTIYF. This chain joins TRBV5-1 and TRBJ1-3; possible D gene TRBD1, 6 bases. The CDR3 has 13 residues. Germline loops: CDR1 SGHRS, CDR2 YFSETQ. Trimming stripped 2 bases from V and 4 bases from J, with 7 bases between.

The gene calls are TRBV18 and TRBJ1-3; 8 bases map to TRBD1. V trimming: 0 bases; J trimming: 0 bases; junction bases outside the gene matches: 10. The germline V gene encodes CDR1 KGHSH and CDR2 LQKENI. This CDR3 comprises 19 residues. DNA for the CDR3: TGTGCCAGCTCACCACCTGGGACAGGAGATTCAAGCTCTGGAAACACCATATATTTT. This encodes CASSPPGTGDSSSGNTIYF.

This clone is a singleton in its sample. This chain joins TRBV6-1 and TRBJ2-2, with TRBD2 as a possible D gene (5 bases). The CDR3 totals 12 residues. CDR1 and CDR2 (germline): MNHNS, SASEGT. V lost 4 bases to trimming and J lost 11 bases, with 11 bases between them. CDR3 sequence reads: CASSGAGGELFF. As DNA, the CDR3 is TGTGCCAGCAGTGGTGCGGGCGGCGAGCTGTTTTTT.